These T cell receptor beta chains were read from a single sample in a study of cytomegalovirus exposure and HLA in healthy donors. TCRdb keeps only in-frame clones here, not all; method: immunoSEQ multiplex PCR. Of about 200,000 clones in the sample, just under 70% were seen once. The specimen sequenced was PBMCs. The receptors come from a man aged 40-49 years in good health and CMV-seropositive. Both conserved end residues are trimmed from each CDR3.

J gene | V gene | CDR3 protein
TRBJ2-1 | TRBV7-9 | ASSPVSYEQF
TRBJ2-7 | TRBV6-1 | ASSLDLDRGYEQY
TRBJ1-3 | TRBV6-5 | ASSYAMRGNTIY
TRBJ2-7 | TRBV2 | ASRASRGAPQY
TRBJ1-4 | TRBV27 | ASSSEGYENEKLF
TRBJ1-3 | TRBV5-4 | ASSLAQDSSGNTIY
TRBJ2-3 | TRBV7-7 | ASSASPGHLNPTDTQY
. | TRBV10-3 | AISEGLSEQY
TRBJ2-5 | TRBV27 | ASSWTRGGPETQY
TRBJ1-4 | TRBV28 | ASKPGTVNEKLF
TRBJ1-1 | TRBV6-5 | ASSYTLTKNTEAF
TRBJ1-5 | TRBV4-3 | ASSHGGGQPQH
TRBJ1-1 | TRBV7-2 | ASSLTETGGAF
TRBJ2-7 | TRBV2 | ASSPPLPRLVEQY
TRBJ1-3 | TRBV7-6 | ASSLGPPGFSGNTIY
TRBJ1-2 | TRBV6-5 | ASSIAAGAYGYT
TRBJ2-1 | TRBV5-1 | ASSFSGQSFYNEQF
TRBJ2-2 | TRBV5-1 | ASTLGSPNTGELF
TRBJ2-3 | TRBV10-1 | ASTPGLMDNSTDTQY
TRBJ1-2 | TRBV10-3 | AITGGSGGYT
TRBJ1-2 | TRBV13 | ASTYVGGEVYGYT
TRBJ2-2 | TRBV6-5 | ASSRDREAGELF
TRBJ2-2 | TRBV6-1 | ASSNRGPNTGELF
TRBJ2-6 | TRBV19 | ASSIEVAGANVLT
TRBJ2-6 | TRBV9 | ASPGAQGSGANVLT
TRBJ2-2 | TRBV7-8 | ASSLRGGLNTGELF
TRBJ1-2 | TRBV6-1 | ASNSIPGTDYGYT
TRBJ2-5 | TRBV9 | ASSAGSLQETQY
TRBJ1-2 | TRBV7-2 | ASRRAALGGGGYT
TRBJ2-3 | TRBV4-1 | ASSQEGLIGGDTQY
TRBJ1-2 | TRBV19 | ASSIQTGDGYT
TRBJ2-5 | TRBV7-7 | ASSNTGRETQY
TRBJ1-5 | TRBV5-4 | ASSLHPYSNQPQH
TRBJ1-1 | TRBV4-2 | ASSQDLGQGAPSTEAF
TRBJ1-1 | TRBV27 | ASSPLGSGNTEAF
TRBJ2-3 | TRBV28 | ASSFGASADTQY
TRBJ2-7 | TRBV2 | ASSPGGYEFYEQY
TRBJ1-5 | TRBV28 | ASSSGTGEYQPQH
TRBJ1-5 | TRBV19 | ASSTGAGGGGPQH
TRBJ2-3 | TRBV4-3 | ASSQAGGALHRDTQY
TRBJ1-1 | TRBV10-2 | ASSHPGQGDTEAF
TRBJ1-2 | TRBV15 | ATSREEGLGYT
. | TRBV4-1 | ASSYRQGPNEQY
TRBJ2-4 | TRBV29-1 | SHLPWTGVNIQY
TRBJ1-5 | TRBV19 | ASSRTGGNQPQH
TRBJ1-2 | TRBV6-1 | ASSGGDGANYGYT
TRBJ1-4 | TRBV5-4 | ASSGTGSDDEKLF
TRBJ1-2 | TRBV6-5 | ASSYGEQGWGYGYT
TRBJ2-3 | TRBV28 | ASSFAQRGGRDTQY
TRBJ2-7 | TRBV5-1 | ASSRDSYEQY
TRBJ1-1 | TRBV9 | ASSVGDRGVGTEAF
TRBJ1-2 | TRBV7-9 | ASSFSAGRGGYT
TRBJ2-2 | TRBV5-1 | ASSSSPGPGELF
TRBJ2-2 | TRBV7-8 | ASRIASVTGELF